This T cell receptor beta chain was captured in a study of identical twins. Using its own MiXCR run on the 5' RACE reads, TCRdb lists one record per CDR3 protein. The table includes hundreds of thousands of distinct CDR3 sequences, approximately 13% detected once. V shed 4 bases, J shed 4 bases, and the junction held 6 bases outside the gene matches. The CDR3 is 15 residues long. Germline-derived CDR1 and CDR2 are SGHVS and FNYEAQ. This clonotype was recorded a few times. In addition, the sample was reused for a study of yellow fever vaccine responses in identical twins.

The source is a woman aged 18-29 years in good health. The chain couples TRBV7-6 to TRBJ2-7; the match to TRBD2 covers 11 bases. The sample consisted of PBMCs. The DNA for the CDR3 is TGTGCCAGCAGCTCCGGGACTAGCGGCCTTTACGAGCAGTACGTC. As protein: CASSSGTSGLYEQYV.